This T cell receptor beta chain originates from a study of blood T cell repertoires in COVID-19 (dated by TCRdb to 2018 to 2020). Study-wide context: Samples covering the acute and convalescent phases of COVID-19 were provided by collaborators in the United States, Italy and Spain. The material from the prospective study consisted of cDNA or gDNA derived from T cells, B-cell-depleted T cells, or PBMCs. Deeply sampled blood TCRbeta repertoires from subjects exposed to, actively infected with, or recovered from COVID-19 were included in the dataset. The repertoires were released in a freely available public database intended as a resource for research on the immune response to SARS-CoV-2. The samples were drawn from two sources: the first 160 participants of the ongoing ImmuneRACE study, and 950 to 1,500 subjects contributed by 6 global collaborators. Sample metadata almost always included a de-identified subject ID, COVID-19 status, age in years and sex. Where HLA class I and class II types were available, the types were taken from metadata supplied by the sample provider, not from assay-based typing. Study-wide findings and limitations: The quantity of clinical and demographic metadata differed by source and by participant and was supplied without curation.

At the junction V is shortened by 0 bases and J by 2 bases, with 13 bases in between. The germline V gene sets CDR1 to KGHSH and CDR2 to LQKENI. Its CDR3 holds 16 amino acids, cysteine through phenylalanine. The entry retains the CDR3 DNA only, 48 bases that are in frame from base 1. Concerning this clone itself: Its cognate antigen has yet to be identified. No per-base quality is available; no much larger clone lies one base away.

The collaborating institutions used their own protocols to collect whole blood in K2EDTA tubes. For TCRbeta analysis, collaborators shipped samples as frozen whole blood, isolated PBMCs, or DNA extracted from either of those sample types. TCRbeta CDR3 regions were amplified from genomic DNA using the immunoSEQ Assay, a bias-controlled multiplex PCR. Turning to the authors' computational methods: The number of nucleated cells in each sample was estimated from the amplification of reference gene primers within the assay. To quantify the absolute abundance of each unique TCRbeta CDR3 rearrangement, sequence reads were collapsed and filtered. For each sample, productive Simpson clonality was calculated as the square root of Simpson's diversity index over productive rearrangements. TCRdb limited this immuneACCESS table to in-frame rearrangements with V and J called. A share of clones is missing; checked studies link under half to unresolved V genes, and the rest is unexplained. V and J calls and clone size are given by that table; D and trimming were obtained from the DNA. This sample is represented by 180,000 or so clones; around 87% of them were singletons. The top ten clones comprise approximately 2.7% of the sample.

The TCR sequence derives from a middle-aged man with active or convalescent COVID-19. The chain uses TRBV18 and TRBJ2-5, and TRBD2 may be the D gene, going by 5 matching bases. The sample taken for sequencing was peripheral blood. The CDR3 amino acid sequence is: CASSPPTVAPQETQYF. The nucleotide sequence reads as follows: TGTGCCAGCTCACCACCGACTGTAGCGCCGCAAGAGACCCAGTACTTC. Reference TRBV18 and TRBJ2-5 genes cover what lies past the CDR3, so the full variable domain is NAGVMQNPRHLVRRRGQEARLRCSPMKGHSHVYWYRQLPEEGLKFMVYLQKENIIDESGMPKERFSAEFPKEGPSILRIQQVVRGDSAAYFCASSPPTVAPQETQYFGPGTRLLVL.